This TCR beta chain was recorded in a study of cytomegalovirus exposure and HLA in healthy donors. Regarding the study as a whole: A later analysis reportedly found that, within productive TCRs, an Asian-associated ancestry cluster had fewer N-insertions than the mean observed across the approximately 600 donors.

Each donor was nominally healthy when sampled (though unrecorded immune exposures were likely). Germline V gene sequence: CDR1 GTSNPN, CDR2 SVGIG (reference sequence). The V end lost 0 bases, the J end lost 3 bases, and 8 bases lay between the germline ends. The CDR3 covers 13 residues. The table lists this clone with a few counts. Its specificity is unknown. At the DNA level, this CDR3 is encoded by other sequences in the same sample as well. The PCR made use of 60 Vbeta and 13 Jbeta primers. Per the original data handling: The count from a later analysis was 70 million to 85 million unique TCR beta chains, about 9.9 million of them shared. Data came from immunoSEQ multiplex PCR; TCRdb stores just in-frame clones and leaves some out. Clone size and V and J calls were adopted from that table, with D and trimming inferred from the DNA. The sample records under 250,000 clones, around 80% being singletons.

The chain employs TRBV30 and TRBJ1-1; D may be TRBD1 (6 bases). The sequenced material came from PBMCs. The receptor's source is a boy aged 2 to 10 in good health and CMV-seronegative. The CDR3: CAWSVRTDTEAFF. CDR3 nucleotides: TGTGCCTGGAGTGTAAGGACAGACACTGAAGCTTTCTTT.